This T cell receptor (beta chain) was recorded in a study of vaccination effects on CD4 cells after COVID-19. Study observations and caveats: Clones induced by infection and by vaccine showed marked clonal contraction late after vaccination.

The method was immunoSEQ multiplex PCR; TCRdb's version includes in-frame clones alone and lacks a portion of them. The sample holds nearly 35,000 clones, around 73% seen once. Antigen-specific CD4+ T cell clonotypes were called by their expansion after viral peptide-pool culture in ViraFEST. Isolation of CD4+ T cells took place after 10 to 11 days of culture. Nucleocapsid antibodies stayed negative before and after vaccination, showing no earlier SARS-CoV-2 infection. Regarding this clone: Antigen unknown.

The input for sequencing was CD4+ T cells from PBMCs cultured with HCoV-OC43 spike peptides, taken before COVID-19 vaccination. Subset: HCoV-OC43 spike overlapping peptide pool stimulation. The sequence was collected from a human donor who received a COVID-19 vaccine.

As DNA, the CDR3 is TGCGCCAGCAGCCAAGGTCCTAGCGCCACCCTAGAGACCCAGTACTTC. Translating gives CASSQGPSATLETQYF. The chain combines TRBV4-1 with TRBJ2-5; possibly TRBD2 for D (6 bases). The germline V and J ends were trimmed by 1 base and 4 bases, with 16 bases remaining between them. This CDR3 has 16 residues. The germline V gene has CDR1 MGHRA and CDR2 YSYEKL.